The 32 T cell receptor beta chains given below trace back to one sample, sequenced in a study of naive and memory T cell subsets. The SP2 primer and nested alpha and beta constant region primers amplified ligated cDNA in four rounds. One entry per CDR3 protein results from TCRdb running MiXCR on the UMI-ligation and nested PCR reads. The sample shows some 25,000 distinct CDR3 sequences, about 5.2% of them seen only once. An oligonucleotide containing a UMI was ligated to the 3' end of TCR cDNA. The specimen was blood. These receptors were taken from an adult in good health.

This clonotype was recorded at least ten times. The CDR3 is CASKGGANVLTF. Written as DNA, the CDR3 is TGTGCCAGCAAGGGTGGGGCCAACGTCCTGACTTTC. The chain recombines TRBV4-2 with TRBJ2-6; D uncertain. Per the germline V gene, CDR1 is LGHNA and CDR2 is YNFKEQ. The length of the CDR3 is 12 residues. V lost 7 bases, J lost 3 bases, and 4 bases lay in between.

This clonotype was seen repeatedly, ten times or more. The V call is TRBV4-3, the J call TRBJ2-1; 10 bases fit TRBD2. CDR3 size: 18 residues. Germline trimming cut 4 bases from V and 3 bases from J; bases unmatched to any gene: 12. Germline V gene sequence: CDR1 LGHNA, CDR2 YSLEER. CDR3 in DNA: TGCGCCAGCAGCCGTTCGAGGCTAGCGGGAGCGATCTACAATGAGCAGTTCTTC. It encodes CASSRSRLAGAIYNEQFF.

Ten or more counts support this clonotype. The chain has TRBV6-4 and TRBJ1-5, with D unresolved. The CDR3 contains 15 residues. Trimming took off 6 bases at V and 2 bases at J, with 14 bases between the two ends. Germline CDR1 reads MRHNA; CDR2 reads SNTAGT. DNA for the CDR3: TGTGCCAGCAGCGCCGTTCCGGGTGGCAATCAGCCCCAGCATTTT. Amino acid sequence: CASSAVPGGNQPQHF.

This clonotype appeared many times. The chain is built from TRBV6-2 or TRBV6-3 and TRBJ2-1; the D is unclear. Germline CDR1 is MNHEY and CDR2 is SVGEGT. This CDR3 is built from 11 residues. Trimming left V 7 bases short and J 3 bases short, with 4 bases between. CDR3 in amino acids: CASTDYNEQFF. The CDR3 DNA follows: TGTGCCAGCACGGACTACAATGAGCAGTTCTTC.

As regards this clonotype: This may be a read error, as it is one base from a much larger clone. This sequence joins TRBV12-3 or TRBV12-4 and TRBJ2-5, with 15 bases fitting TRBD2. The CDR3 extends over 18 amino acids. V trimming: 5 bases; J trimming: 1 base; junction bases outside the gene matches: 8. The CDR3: CASSLAGTSGRRQETQYF. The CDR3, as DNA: TGTGCCAGCAGTCTGGCCGGGACTAGCGGGAGGCGCCAAGAGACCCAGTACTTC.

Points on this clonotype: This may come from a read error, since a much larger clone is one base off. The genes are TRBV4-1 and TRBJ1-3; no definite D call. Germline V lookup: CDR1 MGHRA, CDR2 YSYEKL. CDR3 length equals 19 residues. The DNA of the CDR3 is TGCGCCAGCAGCCCGCACCTAACGAAAGTCGTGGGCTCTGGAGACACCATATATTTT. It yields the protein CASSPHLTKVVGSGDTIYF.

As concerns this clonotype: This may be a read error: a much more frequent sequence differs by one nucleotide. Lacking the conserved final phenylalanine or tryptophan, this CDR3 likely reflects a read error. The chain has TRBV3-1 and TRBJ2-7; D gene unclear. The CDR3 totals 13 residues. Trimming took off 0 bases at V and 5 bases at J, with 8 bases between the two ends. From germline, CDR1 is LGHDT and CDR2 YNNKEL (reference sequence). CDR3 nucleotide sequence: TGTGCCAGCAGCCAAGATCCGGGCCACGAGCAGTACTAC. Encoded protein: CASSQDPGHEQYY.

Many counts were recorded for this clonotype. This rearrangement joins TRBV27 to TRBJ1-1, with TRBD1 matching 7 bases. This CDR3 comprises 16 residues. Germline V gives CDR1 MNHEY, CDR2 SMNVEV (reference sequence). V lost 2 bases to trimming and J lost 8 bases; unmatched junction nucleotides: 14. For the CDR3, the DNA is TGTGCCAGCAGTTTAGGGAGGGGGCGGATGAACAGGGAAGCTTTCTTT. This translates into CASSLGRGRMNREAFF.

CDR3 residues: CASSVDSRSYGYTF. The CDR3 DNA reads as TGTGCCAGCAGCGTAGATTCCCGATCCTATGGCTACACCTTC. The V call is TRBV9, the J call TRBJ1-2, with D hard to call. V lost 0 bases and J lost 4, with 10 bases in between. The CDR3 runs 14 residues. Germline V gene data show CDR1 as SGDLS and CDR2 as YYNGEE.

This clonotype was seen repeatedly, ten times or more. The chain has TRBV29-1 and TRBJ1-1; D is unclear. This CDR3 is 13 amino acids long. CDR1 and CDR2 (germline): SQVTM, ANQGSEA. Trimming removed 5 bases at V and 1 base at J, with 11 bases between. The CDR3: CSVLKGQNTEAFF. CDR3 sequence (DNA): TGCAGCGTTCTCAAGGGCCAGAACACTGAAGCTTTCTTT.

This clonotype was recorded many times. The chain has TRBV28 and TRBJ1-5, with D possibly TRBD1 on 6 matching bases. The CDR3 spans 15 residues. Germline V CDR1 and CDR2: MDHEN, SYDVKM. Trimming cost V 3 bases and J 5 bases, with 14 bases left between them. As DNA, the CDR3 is TGTGCCAGCAGTTTCCAGGGGTTCGGGGATCAGCCCCAGCATTTT. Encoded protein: CASSFQGFGDQPQHF.

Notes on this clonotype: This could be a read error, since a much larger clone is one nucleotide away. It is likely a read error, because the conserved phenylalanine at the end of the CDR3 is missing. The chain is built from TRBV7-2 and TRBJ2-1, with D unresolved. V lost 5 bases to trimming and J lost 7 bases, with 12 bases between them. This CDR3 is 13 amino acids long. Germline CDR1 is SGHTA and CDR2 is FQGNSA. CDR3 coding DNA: TGTGCCAGCAGCAATAGGTCCGTTAATGAGCAGTTCCTC. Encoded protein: CASSNRSVNEQFL.

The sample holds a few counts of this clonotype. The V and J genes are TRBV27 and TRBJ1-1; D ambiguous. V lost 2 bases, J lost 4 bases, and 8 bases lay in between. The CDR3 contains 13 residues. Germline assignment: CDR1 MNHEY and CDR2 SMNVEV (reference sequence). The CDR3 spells CASSLKGSTEAFF. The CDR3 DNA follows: TGTGCCAGCAGTTTAAAGGGAAGCACTGAAGCTTTCTTT.

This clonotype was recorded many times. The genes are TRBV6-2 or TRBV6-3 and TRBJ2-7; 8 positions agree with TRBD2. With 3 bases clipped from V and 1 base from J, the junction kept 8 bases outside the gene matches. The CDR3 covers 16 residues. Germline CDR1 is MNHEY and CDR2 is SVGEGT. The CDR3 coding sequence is TGTGCCAGCAGTTATGAGCGAGCGGGAGCATCCTACGAGCAGTACTTC. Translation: CASSYERAGASYEQYF.

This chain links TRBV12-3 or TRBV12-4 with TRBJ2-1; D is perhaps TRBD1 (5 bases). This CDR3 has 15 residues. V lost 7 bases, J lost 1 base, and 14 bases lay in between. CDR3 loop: CASTLSGASYNEQFF. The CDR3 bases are TGTGCCAGCACCCTTAGTGGGGCTTCCTACAATGAGCAGTTCTTC.

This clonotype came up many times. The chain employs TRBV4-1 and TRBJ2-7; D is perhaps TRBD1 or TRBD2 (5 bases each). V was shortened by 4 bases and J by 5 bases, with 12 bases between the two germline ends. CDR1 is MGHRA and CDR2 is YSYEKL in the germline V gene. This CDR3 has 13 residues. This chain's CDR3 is CASSPRGMDEQYF. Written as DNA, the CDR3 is TGCGCCAGCAGCCCGAGGGGAATGGACGAGCAGTACTTC.

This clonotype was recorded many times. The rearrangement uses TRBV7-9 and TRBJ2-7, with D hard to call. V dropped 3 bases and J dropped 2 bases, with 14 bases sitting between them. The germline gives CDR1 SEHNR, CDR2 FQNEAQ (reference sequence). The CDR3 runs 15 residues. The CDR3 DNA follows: TGTGCCAGCAGCTTTTTGGGTAGCCTCGCCTACGAGCAGTACTTC. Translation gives CASSFLGSLAYEQYF.

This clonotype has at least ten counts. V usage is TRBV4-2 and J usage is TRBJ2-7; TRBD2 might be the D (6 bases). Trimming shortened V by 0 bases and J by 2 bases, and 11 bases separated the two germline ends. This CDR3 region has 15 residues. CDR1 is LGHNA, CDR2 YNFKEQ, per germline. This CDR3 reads CASSQDARGPYEQYF. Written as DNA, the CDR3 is TGTGCCAGCAGCCAAGATGCGCGGGGACCCTACGAGCAGTACTTC.

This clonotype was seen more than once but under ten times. The CDR3 spells CASSHEQGAYTF. The CDR3 region has the DNA TGCGCCAGCAGCCACGAACAGGGGGCTTACACCTTC. The V call is TRBV4-1, the J call TRBJ1-2; 9 positions agree with TRBD1. Germline V gene data show CDR1 as MGHRA and CDR2 as YSYEKL. Trimming at V came to 3 bases and at J to 11 bases, leaving 4 bases not matched to a gene. This CDR3 contains 12 residues.

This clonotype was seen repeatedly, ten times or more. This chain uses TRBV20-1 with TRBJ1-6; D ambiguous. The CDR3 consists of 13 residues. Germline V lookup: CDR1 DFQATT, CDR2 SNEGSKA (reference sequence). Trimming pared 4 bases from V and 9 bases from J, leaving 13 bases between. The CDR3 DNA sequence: TGCAGTGCTACTGGGGATAGTAGTTCACCCCTCCACTTT. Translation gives CSATGDSSSPLHF.

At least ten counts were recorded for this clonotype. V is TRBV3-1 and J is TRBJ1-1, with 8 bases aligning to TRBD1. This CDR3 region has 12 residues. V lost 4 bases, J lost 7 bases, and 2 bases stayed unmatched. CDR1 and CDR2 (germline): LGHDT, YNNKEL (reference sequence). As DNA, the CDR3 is TGTGCCAGCAGCCGACAGGGGCTTGAAGCTTTCTTT. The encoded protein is CASSRQGLEAFF.

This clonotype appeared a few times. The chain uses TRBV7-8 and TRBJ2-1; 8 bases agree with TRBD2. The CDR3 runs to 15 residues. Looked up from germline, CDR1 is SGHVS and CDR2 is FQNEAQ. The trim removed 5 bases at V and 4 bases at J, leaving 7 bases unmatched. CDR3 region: CASSPLAGGYNEQFF. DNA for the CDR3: TGTGCCAGCAGCCCTCTAGCGGGTGGGTACAATGAGCAGTTCTTC.

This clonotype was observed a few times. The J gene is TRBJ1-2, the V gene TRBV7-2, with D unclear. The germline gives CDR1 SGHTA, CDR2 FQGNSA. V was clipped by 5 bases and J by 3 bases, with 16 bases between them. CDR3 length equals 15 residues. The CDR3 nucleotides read TGTGCCAGCAGCCCGAGGACGGGCCCGCACTATGGCTACACCTTC. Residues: CASSPRTGPHYGYTF.

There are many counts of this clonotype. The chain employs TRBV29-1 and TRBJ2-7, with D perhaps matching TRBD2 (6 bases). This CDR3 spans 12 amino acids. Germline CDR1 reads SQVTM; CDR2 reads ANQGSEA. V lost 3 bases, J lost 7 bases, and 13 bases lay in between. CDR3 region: CSVDTGVGEQYF. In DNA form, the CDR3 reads TGCAGCGTTGATACGGGAGTAGGGGAGCAGTACTTC.

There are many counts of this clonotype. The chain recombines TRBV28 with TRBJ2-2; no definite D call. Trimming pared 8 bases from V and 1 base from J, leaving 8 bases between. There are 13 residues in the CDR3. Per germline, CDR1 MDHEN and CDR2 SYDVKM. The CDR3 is CASVERNTGELFF. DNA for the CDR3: TGTGCCAGCGTGGAGAGGAACACCGGGGAGCTGTTTTTT.

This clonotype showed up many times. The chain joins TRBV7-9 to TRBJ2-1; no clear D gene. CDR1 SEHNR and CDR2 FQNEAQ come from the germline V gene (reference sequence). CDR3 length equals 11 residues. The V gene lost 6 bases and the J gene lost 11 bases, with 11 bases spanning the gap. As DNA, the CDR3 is TGTGCCAGCAGTTACCAAGGCAAGCAGTTCTTC. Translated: CASSYQGKQFF.

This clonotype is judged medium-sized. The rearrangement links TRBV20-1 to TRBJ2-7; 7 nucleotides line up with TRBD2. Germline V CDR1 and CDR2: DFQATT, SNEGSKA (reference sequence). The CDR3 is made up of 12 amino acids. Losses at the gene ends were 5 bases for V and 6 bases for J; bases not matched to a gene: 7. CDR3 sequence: CSASRLAVEQYF. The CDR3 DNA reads TGCAGTGCTTCTAGACTAGCTGTCGAGCAGTACTTC.

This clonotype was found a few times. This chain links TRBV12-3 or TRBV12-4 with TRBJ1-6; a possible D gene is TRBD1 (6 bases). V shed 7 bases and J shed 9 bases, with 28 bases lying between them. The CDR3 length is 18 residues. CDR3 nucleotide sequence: TGTGCCAGCAATTCGTGGGGGACACCGGGGCCTCCGGGTTCACCCCTCCACTTT. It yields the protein CASNSWGTPGPPGSPLHF.

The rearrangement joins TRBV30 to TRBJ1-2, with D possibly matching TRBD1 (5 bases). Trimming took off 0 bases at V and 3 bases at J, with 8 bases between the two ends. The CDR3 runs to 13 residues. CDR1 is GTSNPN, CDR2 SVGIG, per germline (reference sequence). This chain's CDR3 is CAWSVVGDYGYTF. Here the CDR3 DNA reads TGTGCCTGGAGTGTAGTGGGGGACTATGGCTACACCTTC.

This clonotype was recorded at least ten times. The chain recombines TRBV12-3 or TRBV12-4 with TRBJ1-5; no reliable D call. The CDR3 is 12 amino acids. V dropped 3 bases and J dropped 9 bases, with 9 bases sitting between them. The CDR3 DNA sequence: TGTGCCAGCAGTTTCCTACCTGGGCCCCAGCATTTT. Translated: CASSFLPGPQHF.

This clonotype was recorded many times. The CDR3 protein is CASSSKGQETQYF. In DNA, the CDR3 is TGTGCCAGCAGTTCTAAGGGTCAAGAGACCCAGTACTTC. This chain uses TRBV5-4 with TRBJ2-5; D not resolved. V was clipped by 5 bases and J by 2 bases, with 10 bases between them. CDR1 and CDR2 (germline): SGHNT, YYREEE (reference sequence). The CDR3 consists of 13 residues.

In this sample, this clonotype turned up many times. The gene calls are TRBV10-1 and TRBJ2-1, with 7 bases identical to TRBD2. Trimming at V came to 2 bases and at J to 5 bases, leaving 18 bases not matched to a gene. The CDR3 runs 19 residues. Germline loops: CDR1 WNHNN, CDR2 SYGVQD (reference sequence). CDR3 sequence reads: CASSEGTTYVGFLNNEQFF. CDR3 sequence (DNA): TGCGCCAGCAGTGAGGGGACTACCTATGTGGGGTTCCTTAACAATGAGCAGTTCTTC.